These 12 T cell receptor beta chains share one sample of origin, sequenced in a study of T cell responses to AZD1222 COVID-19 vaccine. Data came from immunoSEQ multiplex PCR; TCRdb stores just in-frame clones and leaves some out. The data contain 200,000 or so clones, approximately 91% of them seen just once; the ten biggest clones take up 0.99%. The source material was peripheral blood, sampled on day 0 of AZD1222 vaccination. All receptors derive from an adult in good health.

V usage is TRBV5-1 and J usage is TRBJ2-1; D gene uncertain. Germline V lookup: CDR1 SGHRS, CDR2 YFSETQ. Trimming left V 0 bases short and J 7 bases short, with 5 bases between. The CDR3 totals 12 residues. The CDR3 sequence is CASSLARNEQFF. The CDR3 nucleotides are TGCGCCAGCAGCTTGGCCCGGAATGAGCAGTTCTTC.

The CDR3 nucleotides read TGTGCCAGCAACCCCCTAGGGGTAGGGGAGCTGTTTTTT. It encodes CASNPLGVGELFF. The rearrangement joins TRBV9 to TRBJ2-2; D is perhaps TRBD1 (5 bases). CDR1 and CDR2 (germline): SGDLS, YYNGEE. The CDR3 loop spans 13 amino acids. V was shortened by 6 bases and J by 8 bases, with 14 bases between the two germline ends.

The genes are TRBV5-4 and TRBJ2-3, with TRBD2 matching over 9 bases. Germline values: CDR1 SGHNT, CDR2 YYREEE (reference sequence). The CDR3 spans 15 residues. V was clipped by 4 bases and J by 3 bases; unmatched bases: 6. The CDR3 nucleotides are TGTGCCAGCAGCCCGGCGGGGGGGGCAACAGATACGCAGTATTTT. It codes for CASSPAGGATDTQYF.

This clone has just a few counts. The chain joins TRBV3-1 (or the pseudogene TRBV3-2) to TRBJ1-3; weak D call: TRBD1 (6 bases). There are 17 residues in the CDR3. Trimming stripped 4 bases from V and 4 bases from J, with 20 bases between. CDR1 and CDR2 from the germline V gene are LGHDT and YNNKEL (reference sequence). CDR3 loop: CASSRSIRGATGNTIYF. CDR3 DNA sequence: TGTGCCAGCAGCCGCAGCATACGGGGGGCGACGGGAAACACCATATATTTT.

The chain uses TRBV6-1 and TRBJ1-2, with TRBD1 as a possible D gene (6 bases). Between the trimmed V and J ends, which lost 3 bases and 7 bases, there was a span of 15 bases. This CDR3 has 14 residues. Germline V lookup: CDR1 MNHNS, CDR2 SASEGT. CDR3 loop: CASSEIQGGSGYTF. DNA for the CDR3: TGTGCCAGCAGTGAGATACAGGGTGGGAGTGGCTACACCTTC.

The chain recombines TRBV7-9 with TRBJ2-7, with TRBD1 identical over 9 bases. Trimming took 6 bases from V and 4 from J; bases not matched to a gene: 7. CDR3 length: 14 residues. Germline V gene lookup returns CDR1 SEHNR and CDR2 FQNEAQ (reference sequence). CDR3 bases: TGTGCCAGCAGTCCGGACAGGGGATTTTACGAGCAGTACTTC. Protein product: CASSPDRGFYEQYF.

The V and J genes are TRBV27 and TRBJ2-2; D is possibly TRBD1 or TRBD2 (5 bases each). The CDR3 is 16 residues long. Trimming removed 5 bases at V and 4 bases at J, with 17 bases between. The germline V gene has CDR1 MNHEY and CDR2 SMNVEV (reference sequence). The CDR3 region has the DNA TGTGCCAGCAGTCTAAGGGACCGCCCGGGCACCGGGGAGCTGTTTTTT. Amino acids: CASSLRDRPGTGELFF.

The chain joins TRBV27 to TRBJ1-5; no firm D call. CDR1 is MNHEY, CDR2 SMNVEV, per germline (reference sequence). The CDR3 has 14 residues. V was pared by 6 bases and J by 0 bases, with 9 bases between. CDR3 DNA sequence: TGTGCCAGCAGAAAGGTCTATAGCAATCAGCCCCAGCATTTT. Translating it yields CASRKVYSNQPQHF.

V gene TRBV14 combines with J gene TRBJ2-4; D perhaps matches TRBD1 (6 bases). This CDR3 spans 14 amino acids. V was trimmed by 2 bases and J by 1 base, leaving 6 bases between them. CDR1 is SGHDN and CDR2 is FVKESK in the germline V gene. In DNA form, the CDR3 reads TGTGCCAGCAGCCAACAGGGGGCCAAAAACATTCAGTACTTC. This sequence encodes CASSQQGAKNIQYF.

This clone was recorded only once. This chain's CDR3 is CASSSWVSVTEAFF. The CDR3 nucleotides read TGTGCCAGCAGTTCCTGGGTTTCGGTCACTGAAGCTTTCTTT. V usage is TRBV27 and J usage is TRBJ1-1; D call uncertain. The ends were cut back, 4 bases at V and 4 bases at J, with 13 bases in the middle. CDR1 MNHEY and CDR2 SMNVEV come from the germline V gene (reference sequence). This CDR3 comprises 14 residues.

The gene calls are TRBV29-1 and TRBJ2-5; no clear D. Germline V lookup: CDR1 SQVTM, CDR2 ANQGSEA. The V end was cut by 4 bases, the J end by 7 bases, with 10 bases between. The CDR3 spans 11 residues. The CDR3 here is CSVAFSGTQYF. The DNA for the CDR3 is TGCAGCGTTGCGTTCTCTGGGACCCAGTACTTC.

The V and J genes are TRBV7-2 and TRBJ1-3, with D unclear. V lost 2 bases and J lost 0, with 5 bases in between. In germline, CDR1 is SGHTA, CDR2 FQGNSA. The CDR3 runs to 14 residues. The chain's CDR3 is CASSLQVSGNTIYF. For the CDR3, the DNA is TGTGCCAGCAGCTTACAGGTCTCTGGAAACACCATATATTTT.